One sample yielded the 17 T cell receptor beta chains listed below, sequenced in a study of T cell responses to AZD1222 COVID-19 vaccine. Clones were sequenced by immunoSEQ multiplex PCR, and TCRdb holds only the in-frame ones, with some missing. The sample includes roughly 180,000 clones, 85% to 90% seen only once; the top ten take approximately 6.9%. Sequencing used peripheral blood, obtained on day 0 of AZD1222 vaccination. These receptors all stem from an adult in good health.

The rearrangement links TRBV21-1 to TRBJ1-1. TRBV21-1 is given as a pseudogene. The CDR3 length is 12 residues. CDR3 protein: CASSKAGYEAFF. Here the CDR3 DNA reads TGTGCCAGCAGCAAAGCTGGTTATGAAGCTTTCTTT.

V gene TRBV6-5 combines with J gene TRBJ2-5; 8 bases line up with TRBD1. Germline V gene data show CDR1 as MNHEY and CDR2 as SVGAGI. The CDR3 runs to 15 residues. After removal of 2 bases from V and 5 bases from J, the junction contained 7 bases not matched to a gene. The CDR3 DNA follows: TGTGCCAGCAGTTACGGCCAGGGGGCCACTGAGACCCAGTACTTC. Amino acid sequence: CASSYGQGATETQYF.

Turning to this clone: Other DNA sequences of this sample code for an identical CDR3. The chain links TRBV10-3 to TRBJ1-6; no clear D. V lost 0 bases and J 6 bases, leaving 3 bases between the germline ends. Germline lookup yields CDR1 ENHRY and CDR2 SYGVKD. The CDR3 covers 13 residues. CDR3 in DNA: TGTGCCATCAGTGAGTCGGGTAATTCACCCCTCCACTTT. Translating it yields CAISESGNSPLHF.

The chain combines TRBV3-1 (or the pseudogene TRBV3-2) with TRBJ2-5, with TRBD2 identical over 8 bases. CDR1 and CDR2 (germline): LGHDT, YNNKEL (reference sequence). V shed 10 bases, J shed 2 bases, and the junction held 3 bases outside the gene matches. The CDR3 consists of 12 residues. CDR3 in DNA: TGTGCCACCGGGGGGGCACAAGAGACCCAGTACTTC. It yields the protein CATGGAQETQYF.

The rearrangement links TRBV6-6 to TRBJ1-2, with TRBD1 matching 8 bases. The CDR3 is 14 amino acids. V lost 10 bases, J lost 3 bases, and 10 bases stayed unmatched. Germline assignment: CDR1 MNHNY and CDR2 SVGAGI (reference sequence). CDR3 loop: CAINSRGQYYGYTF. In DNA form, the CDR3 reads TGTGCCATCAATAGCAGGGGGCAGTACTATGGCTACACCTTC.

The CDR3 spells CASSVSGGASDTQYF. The CDR3 DNA sequence: TGTGCCAGCAGCGTGAGCGGGGGGGCCTCGGATACGCAGTATTTT. The chain employs TRBV7-8 and TRBJ2-3; TRBD2 matches 10 bases. Trimming at V came to 5 bases and at J to 6 bases, leaving 8 bases not matched to a gene. CDR3 size: 15 residues. Per germline, CDR1 SGHVS and CDR2 FQNEAQ.

The chain is built from TRBV9 and TRBJ2-3; TRBD2 matches 7 bases. This CDR3 region has 15 residues. The V segment lost 4 bases and the J segment 1 base; nucleotides outside the gene matches: 6. Germline CDR1 reads SGDLS; CDR2 reads YYNGEE. The CDR3 DNA sequence: TGTGCCAGCAGCCCTTTTGGGGGGGGCACAGATACGCAGTATTTT. This translates into CASSPFGGGTDTQYF. Combining the CDR3 with reference TRBV9 and TRBJ2-3 gives the whole variable domain DSGVTQTPKHLITATGQRVTLRCSPRSGDLSVYWYQQSLDQGLQFLIQYYNGEERAKGNILERFSAQQFPDLHSELNLSSLELGDSALYFCASSPFGGGTDTQYFGPGTRLTVL.

The V gene is TRBV7-8, the J gene TRBJ1-2; no definite D call. Germline lookup yields CDR1 SGHVS and CDR2 FQNEAQ. Trimming took 2 bases from V and 6 from J, leaving 4 bases between them. The CDR3 covers 11 residues. This CDR3 is CASSLTDGYTF. The CDR3 DNA reads as TGTGCCAGCAGCTTAACAGATGGCTACACCTTC. Full variable domain (outside the CDR3, taken from reference TRBV7-8 and TRBJ1-2): GAGVSQSPRYKVAKRGQDVALRCDPISGHVSLFWYQQALGQGPEFLTYFQNEAQLDKSGLPSDRFFAERPEGSVSTLKIQRTQQEDSAVYLCASSLTDGYTFGSGTRLTVV.

The chain links TRBV7-8 to TRBJ2-7; no reliable D call. This CDR3 region has 13 residues. The V gene lost 0 bases and the J gene lost 8 bases, with 11 bases spanning the gap. The germline CDR1 and CDR2 sequences are SGHVS and FQNEAQ. CDR3 region: CASSLANMGQQYF. CDR3 DNA sequence: TGTGCCAGCAGCTTAGCGAATATGGGTCAGCAGTACTTC.

This sequence joins TRBV3-1 (or the pseudogene TRBV3-2) and TRBJ2-2; 12 bases are shared with TRBD1. Germline V gene sequence: CDR1 LGHDT, CDR2 YNNKEL (reference sequence). CDR3 length: 17 residues. V was pared by 9 bases and J by 6 bases, with 14 bases of the junction left unmatched. CDR3 sequence reads: CARAKNRDRGLPGELFF. The CDR3 DNA reads TGTGCCAGGGCTAAGAACCGGGACAGGGGGCTTCCCGGGGAGCTGTTTTTT.

The chain recombines TRBV5-1 with TRBJ1-1; no clear D gene. This CDR3 comprises 13 residues. Germline V CDR1 and CDR2: SGHRS, YFSETQ. V lost 1 base and J lost 3, with 7 bases in between. The CDR3 DNA is TGCGCCAGCAGCTTGTTGCAGGACACTGAAGCTTTCTTT. Translated: CASSLLQDTEAFF.

This chain joins TRBV7-9 and TRBJ2-1, with D perhaps matching TRBD2 (6 bases). Trimming left V 0 bases short and J 10 bases short, with 13 bases between. Germline lookup yields CDR1 SEHNR and CDR2 FQNEAQ (reference sequence). The CDR3 is 14 residues long. Here the CDR3 reads CASSLATLGGEQFF. The CDR3 DNA is TGTGCCAGCAGCTTAGCGACTTTAGGAGGGGAGCAGTTCTTC.

The V and J genes are TRBV6-5 and TRBJ1-5; 7 positions agree with TRBD1. V lost 4 bases and J lost 2; bases outside the gene matches: 8. Per the germline V gene, CDR1 is MNHEY and CDR2 is SVGAGI. CDR3 length: 16 residues. CDR3 bases: TGTGCCAGCAGTTCGGGGACAGTTGTCGGCAATCAGCCCCAGCATTTT. Its protein product is CASSSGTVVGNQPQHF.

The chain joins TRBV19 to TRBJ2-1, with D uncertain. This CDR3 is built from 15 residues. Germline-derived CDR1 and CDR2 are LNHDA and SQIVND (reference sequence). V lost 3 bases, J lost 4 bases, and 13 bases lay in between. CDR3 loop: CASSIWGIGYNEQFF. The CDR3, as DNA: TGTGCCAGTAGTATCTGGGGTATCGGTTACAATGAGCAGTTCTTC.

This clone turned up a few times. This chain joins TRBV6-1 and TRBJ1-6, with D uncertain. The V and J ends lost 1 base and 14 bases respectively, with 6 bases between them. The CDR3 sequence is 11 residues long. Germline CDR1 and CDR2: MNHNS and SASEGT. The CDR3 region is CASSEERTLHF. The DNA for the CDR3 is TGTGCCAGCAGTGAAGAAAGGACCCTCCACTTT.

The rearrangement uses TRBV27 and TRBJ1-5; D ambiguous. Per germline, CDR1 MNHEY and CDR2 SMNVEV (reference sequence). The length of the CDR3 is 11 residues. Deletions cut 8 bases from V and 4 bases from J, with 6 bases between. The CDR3 loop is CASGRNQPQHF. Written as DNA, the CDR3 is TGTGCCAGCGGACGTAATCAGCCCCAGCATTTT.

The V call is TRBV3-1 (or the pseudogene TRBV3-2), the J call TRBJ1-2; possibly TRBD1 for D (6 bases). This CDR3 spans 16 amino acids. V lost 0 bases, J lost 6 bases, and 17 bases lay in between. CDR1 and CDR2 (germline): LGHDT, YNNKEL (reference sequence). CDR3 nucleotide sequence: TGTGCCAGCAGCCAAGAATGGGGGCGAGGGCACCATGGCTACACCTTC. This codes for CASSQEWGRGHHGYTF.